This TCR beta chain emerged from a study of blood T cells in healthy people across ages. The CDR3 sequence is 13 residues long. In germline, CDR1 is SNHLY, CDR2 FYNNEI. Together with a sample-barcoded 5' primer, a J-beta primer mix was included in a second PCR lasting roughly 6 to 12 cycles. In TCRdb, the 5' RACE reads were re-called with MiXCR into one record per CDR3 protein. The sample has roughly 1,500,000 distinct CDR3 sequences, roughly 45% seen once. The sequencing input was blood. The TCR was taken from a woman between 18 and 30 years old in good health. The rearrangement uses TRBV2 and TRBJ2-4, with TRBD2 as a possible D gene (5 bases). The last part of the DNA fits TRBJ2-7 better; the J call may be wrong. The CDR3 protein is CASNVGAIYEQYF. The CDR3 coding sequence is TGTGCCAGCAATGTGGGAGCCATCTACGAGCAGTACTTC.